This T cell receptor (beta chain) comes out of a study of blood T cell repertoires in COVID-19. The CDR3 contains 13 residues. V was pared by 6 bases and J by 2 bases, with 10 bases between. Germline CDR1 and CDR2: MNHNY and SVGAGI (reference sequence). In the authors' methods: Using reference gene primer amplification, nucleated cell counts were estimated. The table came from immunoSEQ multiplex PCR; TCRdb's copy has only in-frame clones and leaves some out. The DNA gave D and trimming, while V, J and clone size come from that table. The sample gives just over 150,000 clones, over 80% of which show up once; 3.5% to 5% is in the top ten.

This chain joins TRBV6-6 and TRBJ1-2; TRBD1 might be the D (6 bases). The sequenced material came from peripheral blood. This clonotype was obtained from a woman aged 45 to 65 with acute or convalescent COVID-19. The CDR3 bases are TGTGCCAGCAGCACCACAGGGAACTATGGCTACACCTTC. Its translation is CASSTTGNYGYTF.